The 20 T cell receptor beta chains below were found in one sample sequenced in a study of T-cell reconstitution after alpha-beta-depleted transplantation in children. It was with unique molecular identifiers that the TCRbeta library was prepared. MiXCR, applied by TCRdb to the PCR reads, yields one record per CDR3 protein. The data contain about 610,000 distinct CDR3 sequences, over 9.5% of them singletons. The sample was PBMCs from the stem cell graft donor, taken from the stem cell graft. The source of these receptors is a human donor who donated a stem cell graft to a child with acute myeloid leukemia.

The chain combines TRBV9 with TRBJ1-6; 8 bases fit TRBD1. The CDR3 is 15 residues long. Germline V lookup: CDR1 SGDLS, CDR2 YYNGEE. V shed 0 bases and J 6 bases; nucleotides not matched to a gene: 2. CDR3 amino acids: CASSVEGTGNSPLHF. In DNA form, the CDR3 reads TGTGCCAGCAGCGTAGAGGGGACAGGTAATTCACCCCTCCACTTT.

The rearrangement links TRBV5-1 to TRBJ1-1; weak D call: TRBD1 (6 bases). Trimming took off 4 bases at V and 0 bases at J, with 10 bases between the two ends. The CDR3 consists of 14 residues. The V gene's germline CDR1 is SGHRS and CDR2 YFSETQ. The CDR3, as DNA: TGCGCCAGCAGCGAGGGGACATTGAACACTGAAGCTTTCTTT. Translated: CASSEGTLNTEAFF. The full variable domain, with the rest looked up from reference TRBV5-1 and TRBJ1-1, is KAGVTQTPRYLIKTRGQQVTLSCSPISGHRSVSWYQQTPGQGLQFLFEYFSETQRNKGNFPGRFSGRQFSNSRSEMNVSTLELGDSALYLCASSEGTLNTEAFFGQGTRLTVV.

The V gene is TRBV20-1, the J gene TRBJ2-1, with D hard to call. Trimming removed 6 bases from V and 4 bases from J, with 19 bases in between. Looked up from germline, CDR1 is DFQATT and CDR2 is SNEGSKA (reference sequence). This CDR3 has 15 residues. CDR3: CSATQGPQDYNEQFF. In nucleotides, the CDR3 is TGCAGTGCAACGCAAGGGCCCCAAGATTACAATGAGCAGTTCTTC.

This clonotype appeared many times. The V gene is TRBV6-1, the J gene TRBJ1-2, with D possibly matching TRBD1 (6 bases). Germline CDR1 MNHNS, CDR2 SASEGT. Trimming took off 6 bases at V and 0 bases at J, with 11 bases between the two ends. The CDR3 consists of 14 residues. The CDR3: CASRKEGANYGYTF. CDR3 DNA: TGTGCCAGCAGAAAAGAGGGGGCTAACTATGGCTACACCTTC.

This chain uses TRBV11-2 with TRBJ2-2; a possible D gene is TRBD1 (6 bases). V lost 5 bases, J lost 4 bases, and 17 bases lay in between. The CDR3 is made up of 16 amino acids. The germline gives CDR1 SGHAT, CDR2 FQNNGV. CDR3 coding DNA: TGTGCCAGCAGCCCCATCGACAGGACCATCACCGGGGAGCTGTTTTTT. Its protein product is CASSPIDRTITGELFF.

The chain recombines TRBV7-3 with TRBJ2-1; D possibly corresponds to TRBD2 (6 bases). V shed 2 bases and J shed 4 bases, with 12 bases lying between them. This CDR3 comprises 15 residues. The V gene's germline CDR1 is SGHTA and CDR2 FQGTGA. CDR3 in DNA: TGTGCCAGCAGCTTAGGAGGGACCATATACAATGAGCAGTTCTTC. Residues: CASSLGGTIYNEQFF. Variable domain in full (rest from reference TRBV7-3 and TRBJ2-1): GAGVSQTPSNKVTEKGKYVELRCDPISGHTALYWYRQSLGQGPEFLIYFQGTGAADDSGLPNDRFFAVRPEGSVSTLKIQRTERGDSAVYLCASSLGGTIYNEQFFGPGTRLTVL.

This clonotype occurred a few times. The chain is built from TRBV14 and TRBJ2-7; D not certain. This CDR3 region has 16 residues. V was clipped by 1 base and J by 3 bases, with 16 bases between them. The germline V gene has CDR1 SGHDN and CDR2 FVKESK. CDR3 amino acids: CASSQGPDLRRYEQYF. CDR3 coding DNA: TGTGCCAGCAGCCAAGGTCCGGACCTCCGTCGCTACGAGCAGTACTTC.

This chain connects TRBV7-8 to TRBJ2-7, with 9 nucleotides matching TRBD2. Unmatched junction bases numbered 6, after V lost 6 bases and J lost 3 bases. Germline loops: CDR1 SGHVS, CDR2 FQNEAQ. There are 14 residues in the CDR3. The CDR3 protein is CASSNSGSVYEQYF. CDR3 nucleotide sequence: TGTGCCAGCAGTAATAGCGGGAGCGTCTACGAGCAGTACTTC.

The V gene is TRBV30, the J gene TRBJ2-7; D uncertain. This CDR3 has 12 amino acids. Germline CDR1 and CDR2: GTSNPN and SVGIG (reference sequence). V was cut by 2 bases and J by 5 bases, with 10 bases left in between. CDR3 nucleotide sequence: TGTGCCTGGAGTCACAACCTCAACGAGCAGTACTTC. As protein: CAWSHNLNEQYF.

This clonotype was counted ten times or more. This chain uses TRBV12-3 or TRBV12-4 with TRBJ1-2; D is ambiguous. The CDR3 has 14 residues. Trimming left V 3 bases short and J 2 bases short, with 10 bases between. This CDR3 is CASSLKNRNYGYTF. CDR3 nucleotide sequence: TGTGCCAGCAGTTTGAAGAACCGGAACTATGGCTACACCTTC.

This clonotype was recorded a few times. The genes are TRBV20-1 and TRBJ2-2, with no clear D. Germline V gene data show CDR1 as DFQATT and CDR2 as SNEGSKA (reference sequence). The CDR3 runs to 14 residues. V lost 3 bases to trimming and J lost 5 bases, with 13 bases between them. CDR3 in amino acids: CSARFLVSTGELFF. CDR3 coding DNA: TGCAGTGCTAGGTTTCTAGTCTCTACCGGGGAGCTGTTTTTT.

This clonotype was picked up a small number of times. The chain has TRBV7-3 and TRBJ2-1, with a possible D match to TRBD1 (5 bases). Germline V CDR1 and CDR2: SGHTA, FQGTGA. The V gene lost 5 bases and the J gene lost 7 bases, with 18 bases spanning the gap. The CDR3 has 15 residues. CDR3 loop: CASSPPGSLTNEQFF. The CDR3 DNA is TGTGCCAGCAGCCCTCCAGGGTCGCTAACTAATGAGCAGTTCTTC.

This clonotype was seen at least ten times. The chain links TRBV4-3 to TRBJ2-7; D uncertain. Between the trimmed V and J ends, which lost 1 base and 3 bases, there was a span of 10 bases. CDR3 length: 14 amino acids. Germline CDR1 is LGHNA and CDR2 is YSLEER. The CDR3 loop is CASSQVTSFYEQYF. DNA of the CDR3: TGCGCCAGCAGCCAAGTTACCTCCTTCTACGAGCAGTACTTC.

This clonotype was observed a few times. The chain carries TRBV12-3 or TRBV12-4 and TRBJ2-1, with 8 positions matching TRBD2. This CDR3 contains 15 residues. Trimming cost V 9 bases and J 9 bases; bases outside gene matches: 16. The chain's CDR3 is CASGSRVAGSGEQFF. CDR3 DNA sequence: TGTGCCAGTGGGTCGCGAGTAGCGGGATCGGGTGAGCAGTTCTTC.

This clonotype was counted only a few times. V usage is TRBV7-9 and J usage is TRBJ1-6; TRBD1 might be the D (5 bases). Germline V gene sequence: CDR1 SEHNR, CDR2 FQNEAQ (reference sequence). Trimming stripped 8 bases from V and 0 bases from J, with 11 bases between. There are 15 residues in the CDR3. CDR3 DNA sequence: TGTGCCAGCGAGGAGGGGAGCTCCTATAATTCACCCCTCCACTTT. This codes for CASEEGSSYNSPLHF.

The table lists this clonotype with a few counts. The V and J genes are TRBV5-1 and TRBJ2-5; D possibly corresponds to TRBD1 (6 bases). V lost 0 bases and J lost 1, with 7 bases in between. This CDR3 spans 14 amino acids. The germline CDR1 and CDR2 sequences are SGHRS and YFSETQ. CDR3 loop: CASSLGDIQETQYF. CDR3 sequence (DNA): TGCGCCAGCAGCTTGGGGGACATCCAAGAGACCCAGTACTTC.

The CDR3 DNA follows: TGTGCCATCAGTGAAGGACTAGCGGGAGTAACAGATACGCAGTATTTT. It yields the protein CAISEGLAGVTDTQYF. J is TRBJ2-3 and V is TRBV10-3, with 13 bases identical to TRBD2. Germline V lookup: CDR1 ENHRY, CDR2 SYGVKD. The CDR3 spans 16 residues. V lost 3 bases and J lost 3; bases outside the gene matches: 3.

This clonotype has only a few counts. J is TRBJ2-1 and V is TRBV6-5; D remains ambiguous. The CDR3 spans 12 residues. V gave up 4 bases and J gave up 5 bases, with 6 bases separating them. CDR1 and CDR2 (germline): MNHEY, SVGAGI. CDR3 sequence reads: CASSSVHNEQFF. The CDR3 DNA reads TGTGCCAGCAGTTCCGTCCACAATGAGCAGTTCTTC.

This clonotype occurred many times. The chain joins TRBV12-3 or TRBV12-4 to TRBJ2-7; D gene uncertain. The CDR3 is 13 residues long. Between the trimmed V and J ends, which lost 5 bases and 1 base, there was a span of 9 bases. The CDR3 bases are TGTGCCAGCAGTCGTCCCATTTCCTACGAGCAGTACTTC. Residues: CASSRPISYEQYF.

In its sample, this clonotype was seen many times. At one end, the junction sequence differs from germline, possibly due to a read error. The CDR3 is CSGEQNTEAFF. For the CDR3, the DNA is TGCAGCGGTGAACAGAACACTGAAGCTTTCTTT. This rearrangement joins TRBV29-1 to TRBJ1-1; no firm D call. Germline lookup yields CDR1 SQVTM and CDR2 ANQGSEA. This CDR3 is built from 11 residues.